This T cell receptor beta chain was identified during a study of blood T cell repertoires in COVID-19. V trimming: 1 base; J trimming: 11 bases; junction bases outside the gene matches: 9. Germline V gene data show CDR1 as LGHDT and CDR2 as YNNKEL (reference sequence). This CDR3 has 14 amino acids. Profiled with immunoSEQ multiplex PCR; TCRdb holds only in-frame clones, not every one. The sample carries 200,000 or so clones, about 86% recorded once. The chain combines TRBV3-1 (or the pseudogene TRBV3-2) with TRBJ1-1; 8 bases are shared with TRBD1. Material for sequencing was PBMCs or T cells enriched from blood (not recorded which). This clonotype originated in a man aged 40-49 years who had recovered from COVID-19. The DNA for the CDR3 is TGTGCCAGCAGCCAAGTGTCCAGGGGGCTTGTGGCTTTCTTT. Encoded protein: CASSQVSRGLVAFF.